The present TCR beta chain was sequenced within a study of early stage breast cancer tumors. V gave up 7 bases and J gave up 0 bases, with 10 bases separating them. The germline gives CDR1 LNHDA, CDR2 SQIVND (reference sequence). CDR3 length: 14 amino acids. Some clones are missing from TCRdb's copy, which holds only in-frame ones; the method was immunoSEQ multiplex PCR. The sample carries about 51,000 clones, about three quarters recorded once. The sequencing input was blood. This TCR derives from a person aged 35 to 50 with breast cancer. The chain uses TRBV19 and TRBJ1-5; D is unclear. CDR3 residues: CASKPANSNQPQHF. The CDR3 nucleotides are TGTGCCAGTAAACCGGCTAATAGCAATCAGCCCCAGCATTTT.